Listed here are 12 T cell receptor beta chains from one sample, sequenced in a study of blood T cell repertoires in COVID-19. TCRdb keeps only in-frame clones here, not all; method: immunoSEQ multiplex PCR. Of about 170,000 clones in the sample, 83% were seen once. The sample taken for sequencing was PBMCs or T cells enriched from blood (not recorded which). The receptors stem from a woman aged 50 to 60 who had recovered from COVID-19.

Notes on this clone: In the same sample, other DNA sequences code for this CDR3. This CDR3 is CASNNPGLVNNEQFF. For the CDR3, the DNA is TGTGCCAGCAACAACCCGGGACTAGTAAATAATGAGCAGTTCTTC. The chain is built from TRBV6-6 and TRBJ2-1, with TRBD2 identical over 8 bases. Per the germline V gene, CDR1 is MNHNY and CDR2 is SVGAGI (reference sequence). V lost 7 bases, J lost 7 bases, and 12 bases stayed unmatched. This CDR3 contains 15 residues.

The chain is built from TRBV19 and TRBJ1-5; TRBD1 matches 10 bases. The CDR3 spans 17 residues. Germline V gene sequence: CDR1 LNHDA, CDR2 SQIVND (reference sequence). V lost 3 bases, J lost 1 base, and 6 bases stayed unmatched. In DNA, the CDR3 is TGTGCCAGTAGTATGCCCGGGACAGGGGACAGCAATCAGCCCCAGCATTTT. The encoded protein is CASSMPGTGDSNQPQHF.

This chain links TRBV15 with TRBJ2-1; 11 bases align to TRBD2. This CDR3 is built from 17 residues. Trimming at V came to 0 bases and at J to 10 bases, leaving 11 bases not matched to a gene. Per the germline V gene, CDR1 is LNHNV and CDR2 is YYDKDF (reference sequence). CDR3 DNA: TGTGCCACCAGCAGAGATCAAGTAGCGGGAGGGCCTAGGGAGCAGTTCTTC. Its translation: CATSRDQVAGGPREQFF.

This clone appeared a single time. This CDR3 is CASSQQWDIGTEAFF. DNA of the CDR3: TGCGCCAGCAGCCAACAATGGGACATCGGCACTGAAGCTTTCTTT. The gene calls are TRBV5-1 and TRBJ1-1; maybe TRBD1 (6 bases). The CDR3 contains 15 residues. Germline-derived CDR1 and CDR2 are SGHRS and YFSETQ. V was cut by 4 bases and J by 4 bases, with 17 bases left in between.

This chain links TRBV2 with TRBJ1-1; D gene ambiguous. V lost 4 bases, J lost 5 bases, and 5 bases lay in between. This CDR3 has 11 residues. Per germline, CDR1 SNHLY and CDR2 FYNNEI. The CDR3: CASSGDTEAFF. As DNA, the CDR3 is TGTGCCAGCAGTGGCGATACTGAAGCTTTCTTT.

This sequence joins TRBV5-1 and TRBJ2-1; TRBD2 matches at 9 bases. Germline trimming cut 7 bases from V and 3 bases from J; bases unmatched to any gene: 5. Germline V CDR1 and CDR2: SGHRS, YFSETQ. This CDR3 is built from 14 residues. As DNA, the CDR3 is TGCGCCAGCCAGAGCGGGAGGTACTACAATGAGCAGTTCTTC. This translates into CASQSGRYYNEQFF.

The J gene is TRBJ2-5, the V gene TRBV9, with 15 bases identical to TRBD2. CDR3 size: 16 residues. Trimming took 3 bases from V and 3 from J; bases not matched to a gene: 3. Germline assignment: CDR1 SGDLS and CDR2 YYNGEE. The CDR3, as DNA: TGTGCCAGCAGCGCCGGACTAGCGGGGGGGAAAGAGACCCAGTACTTC. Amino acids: CASSAGLAGGKETQYF.

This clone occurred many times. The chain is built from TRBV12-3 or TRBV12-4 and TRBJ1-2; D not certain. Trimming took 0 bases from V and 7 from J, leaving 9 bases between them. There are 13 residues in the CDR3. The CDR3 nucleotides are TGTGCCAGCAGTTTAGCGTACAGCGGTGGCTACACCTTC. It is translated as CASSLAYSGGYTF.

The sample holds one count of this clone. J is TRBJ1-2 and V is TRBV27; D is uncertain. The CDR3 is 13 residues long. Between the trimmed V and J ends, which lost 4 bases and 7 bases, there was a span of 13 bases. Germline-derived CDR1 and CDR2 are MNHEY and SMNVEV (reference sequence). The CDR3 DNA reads TGTGCCAGCAGTTCCCTTCTGGCTGGTGGCTACACCTTC. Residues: CASSSLLAGGYTF.

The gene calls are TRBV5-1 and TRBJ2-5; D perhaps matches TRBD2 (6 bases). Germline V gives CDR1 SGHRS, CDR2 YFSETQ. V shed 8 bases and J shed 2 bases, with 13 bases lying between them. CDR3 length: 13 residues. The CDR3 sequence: CASRAREQETQYF. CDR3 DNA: TGCGCCAGTCGAGCACGGGAGCAAGAGACCCAGTACTTC. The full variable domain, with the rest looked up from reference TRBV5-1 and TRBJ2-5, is KAGVTQTPRYLIKTRGQQVTLSCSPISGHRSVSWYQQTPGQGLQFLFEYFSETQRNKGNFPGRFSGRQFSNSRSEMNVSTLELGDSALYLCASRAREQETQYFGPGTRLLVL.

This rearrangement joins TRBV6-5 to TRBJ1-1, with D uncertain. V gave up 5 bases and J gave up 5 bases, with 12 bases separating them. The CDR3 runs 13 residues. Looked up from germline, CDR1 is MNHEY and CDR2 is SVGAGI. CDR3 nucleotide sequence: TGTGCCAGCAGTCATGGGCCGGGGACTGAAGCTTTCTTT. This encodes CASSHGPGTEAFF.

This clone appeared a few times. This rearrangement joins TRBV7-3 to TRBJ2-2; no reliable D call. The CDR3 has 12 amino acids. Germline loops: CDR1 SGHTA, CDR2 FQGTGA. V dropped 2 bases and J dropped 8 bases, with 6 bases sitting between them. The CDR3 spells CASSLYQGELFF. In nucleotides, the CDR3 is TGTGCCAGCAGCTTATACCAGGGGGAGCTGTTTTTT.